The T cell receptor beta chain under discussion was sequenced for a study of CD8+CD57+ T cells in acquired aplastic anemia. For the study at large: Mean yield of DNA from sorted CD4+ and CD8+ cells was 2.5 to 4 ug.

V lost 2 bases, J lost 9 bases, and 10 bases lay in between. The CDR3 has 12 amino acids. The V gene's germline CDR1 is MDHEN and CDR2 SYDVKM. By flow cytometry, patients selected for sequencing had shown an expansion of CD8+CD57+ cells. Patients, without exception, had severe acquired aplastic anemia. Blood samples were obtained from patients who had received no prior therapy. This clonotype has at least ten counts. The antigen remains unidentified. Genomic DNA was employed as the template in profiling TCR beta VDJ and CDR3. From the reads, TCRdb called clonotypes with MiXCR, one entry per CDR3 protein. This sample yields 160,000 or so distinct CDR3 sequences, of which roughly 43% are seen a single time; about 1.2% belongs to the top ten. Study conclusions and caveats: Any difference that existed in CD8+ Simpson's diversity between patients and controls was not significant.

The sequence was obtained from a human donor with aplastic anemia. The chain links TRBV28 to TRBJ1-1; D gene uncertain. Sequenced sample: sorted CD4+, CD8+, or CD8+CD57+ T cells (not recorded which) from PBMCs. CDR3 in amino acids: CASSLSMVQAFF. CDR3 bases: TGTGCCAGCAGTTTAAGTATGGTGCAAGCTTTCTTT.